The entry that follows covers one T cell receptor (beta chain) sequence. V shed 0 bases and J 5 bases; nucleotides not matched to a gene: 9. Germline values: CDR1 SGHRS, CDR2 YFSETQ. The CDR3 sequence is 16 residues long. These data originate in a study of blood T cell repertoires in COVID-19. Study-wide background: The samples span acute and convalescent COVID-19 from the United States, Italy and Spain. T cells, B-cell-depleted T cells, or PBMCs provided the cDNA or gDNA that served as material.

Source study methods: Reference gene primer amplification yielded estimated nucleated cell counts. The protocol was immunoSEQ multiplex PCR, while the TCRdb copy is restricted to in-frame clones and leaves out a portion. Clone size and the V and J calls come from that table; the DNA yielded D and trimming. This sample has roughly 35,000 clones, with under 90% found just once. This sequence joins TRBV5-1 and TRBJ1-1, with 8 positions matching TRBD1. Sequencing used peripheral blood. This receptor was identified in a man between 65 and 80 years old with acute or convalescent COVID-19. In DNA, the CDR3 is TGCGCCAGCAGCTTGGGGGCCGGACAGGGTGGGACTGAAGCTTTCTTT. It yields the protein CASSLGAGQGGTEAFF.